Sequencing of this T cell receptor beta chain was carried out in a study of CD8+CD57+ T cells in acquired aplastic anemia (dated 2018 in TCRdb). Background for the entire study: DNA extracted from sorted CD4+ and CD8+ cells had a mean of about 3.2 ug, with a range of roughly 0.18 to 27.4 ug. Mean read counts for healthy donor samples were around 10 million for CD4+ cells and around 11 million for CD8+ cells.

Paper-wide results and their limitations: Roughly 29 CD8+ CDR3 sequences were found to be shared between patients and controls, but these sequences appeared to be highly expressed in patients and within the immunodominant clones of the patients. CD8+ Simpson's diversity did not differ significantly between patients and healthy controls (P=0.060).

Comments on this clonotype: Its cognate antigen has yet to be identified. Base qualities are not provided; no much larger clone lies one nucleotide away.

V drops 7 bases and J drops 0 bases, leaving 16 bases in between. The CDR3 spans 15 residues, from the cysteine through the phenylalanine. The retained sequence is limited to the CDR3, 45 bases, with the frame set at the first base. The germline V gene supplies CDR1 MNHNS and CDR2 SASEGT. Profiling of TCR beta VDJ combinations and CDR3 sequences used genomic DNA as the template. An Illumina HiSeq 2000 was the platform used for TCR repertoire sequencing. The original methods were these. TRBV/TRBJ rearrangement plots, CDR3 size and DJ length profiles, and Simpson's diversity index were used to evaluate the repertoires. The immunodominant clone was defined as the most abundant DNA sequence in deep sequencing data. CDR3 amino acid sequences were screened for sharing across subjects and were compared with published repertoires and the VDJdb database. The public reads were run again by TCRdb, first through fastp at Q25 and then through MiXCR, and only productive beta chains were kept. Rows matching on CDR3 protein sequence are summarized as one entry with the most common DNA and genes. These V and J calls originate from TCRdb's pipeline instead of the authors' own analysis. The sample yields roughly 180,000 distinct CDR3 sequences; just over 45% were counted once. The ten largest make up under 3% of the sample.

The study deep-sequenced TCR repertoires of sorted CD4+ and CD8+ blood T cells from severe aplastic anemia patients and healthy subjects. Ficoll-Paque density gradient centrifugation was used to isolate peripheral blood mononuclear cells. Before DNA extraction, CD4+ and CD8+ T cells were sorted with FACS or magnetic beads. Input material: sorted CD4+, CD8+, or CD8+CD57+ T cells (not recorded which) from PBMCs. The origin of this receptor is a human donor in good health. The chain joins TRBV6-1 to TRBJ2-7; a tentative D call is TRBD1 (5 bases match). The nucleotide sequence reads as follows: TGTGCCAGCACCCCCGACAGACCCAGCTCCTACGAGCAGTACTTC. This is translated as CASTPDRPSSYEQYF.